One TCR beta chain is described in this entry. What it binds is unknown. This sample was taken from a study of shared clonotypes between healthy human individuals. General observations from the study: Among non-shared clonotypes, generation probabilities were lower than among those shared by all four donors.

Data came from immunoSEQ multiplex PCR; TCRdb stores just in-frame clones and leaves some out. The sample lists 2 million to 2.5 million clones, around 90% occurring once. Germline assignment: CDR1 LGHNA and CDR2 YSLEER. The CDR3 totals 17 residues. V shed 1 base and J shed 10 bases, with 20 bases lying between them. Healthy HIV-negative adults without recent acute infections or vaccinations served as donors. The rearrangement uses TRBV4-3 and TRBJ1-6, with TRBD1 as a possible D gene (6 bases). This clonotype originated in a man between 18 and 29 years old in good health. Some clones in this sample may be carry-over from other donors' samples. Material for sequencing was naive CD4+ T cells from PBMCs. Described subset: CD45RA+ positively selected. CDR3 residues: CASSQGPGKGDTSPLHF. The CDR3 bases are TGCGCCAGCAGCCAAGGACCGGGCAAGGGGGACACCTCACCCCTCCACTTT.